This TCR beta chain was captured by sequencing in a study of T cells in tumors after PD-1 blockade. Germline CDR1 and CDR2: SGHTA and FQGTGA. The CDR3 is 14 amino acids. The germline V and J ends were trimmed by 3 bases and 0 bases, with 8 bases remaining between them. Study outcomes and limitations: Expanded exhausted CD8+ clones after therapy were mostly novel clonotypes.

Before and after PD-1 blockade, biopsies were collected from the same primary tumor site. The data were produced by immunoSEQ multiplex PCR, yet TCRdb's version contains in-frame clones alone and is incomplete. The sample lists roughly 2,000 clones; roughly 69% were seen once. As concerns this clone: What it binds is unknown.

The sequencing used tumor tissue, collected before anti-PD-1 treatment. The origin of this receptor is a human donor with basal cell carcinoma. This chain connects TRBV7-3 to TRBJ1-1, with unresolved D. CDR3 bases: TGTGCCAGCAGCTTGGAGGGCATGAACACTGAAGCTTTCTTT. This sequence encodes CASSLEGMNTEAFF.